The next 8 T cell receptor beta chains were all read from a single sample in a study of Tregs in tolerant kidney transplant recipients. The repertoire was sequenced with immunoSEQ multiplex PCR; TCRdb's copy has only in-frame clones and lacks some. This sample has around 86,000 clones; around 90% occur once, and the top ten carry roughly 1.5%. Related graft donors supplied nonmyeloablative bone marrow transplants, and mixed chimerism was transient. This specimen consisted of CD4+ T cells from blood (PBMCs), obtained 24 months after the transplant. These receptors originate from a human patient who received a combined kidney and bone marrow transplant. Some T cells here may be from the graft donor.

The J gene is TRBJ2-1, the V gene TRBV5-5; 10 bases align to TRBD2. Unmatched junction bases numbered 18, after V lost 6 bases and J lost 15 bases. The germline V gene encodes CDR1 SGHKS and CDR2 YYEKEE (reference sequence). CDR3 length equals 15 residues. The CDR3 region is CASTTTPGTSVSLFF. The CDR3 nucleotides are TGTGCCAGCACCACTACACCGGGGACTAGCGTCTCCCTGTTCTTC.

The chain recombines TRBV4-1 with TRBJ2-5; 9 nucleotides agree with TRBD1. CDR1 is MGHRA and CDR2 is YSYEKL in the germline V gene. CDR3 length: 15 residues. V lost 6 bases to trimming and J lost 5 bases; unmatched junction nucleotides: 10. CDR3 sequence: CASSYGTGRLETQYF. The DNA for the CDR3 is TGCGCCAGCAGTTACGGGACAGGGAGATTGGAGACCCAGTACTTC.

The V and J genes are TRBV6-5 and TRBJ1-5; D ambiguous. Germline CDR1 MNHEY, CDR2 SVGAGI. V lost 4 bases and J 4 bases, leaving 11 bases between the germline ends. This CDR3 spans 14 amino acids. The CDR3 DNA reads as TGTGCCAGCAGTTCTGCGGGCCTGAATCAGCCCCAGCATTTT. Amino acids: CASSSAGLNQPQHF.

This chain uses TRBV29-1 with TRBJ1-1; 7 bases align to TRBD1. The V gene end was trimmed by 4 bases and the J gene end by 4 bases; junction bases not matched to a gene: 6. CDR3 length: 13 amino acids. Germline V gene sequence: CDR1 SQVTM, CDR2 ANQGSEA. CDR3 DNA sequence: TGCAGCGTTGCGGGACAGACTAGCACTGAAGCTTTCTTT. Translating gives CSVAGQTSTEAFF.

The chain has TRBV28 and TRBJ1-2; 7 bases line up with TRBD1. Germline V gene lookup returns CDR1 MDHEN and CDR2 SYDVKM. Trimming cost V 8 bases and J 3 bases; bases outside gene matches: 9. This CDR3 has 14 residues. CDR3 bases: TGTGCCAGCCTAACAGGGGACGACTACTATGGCTACACCTTC. This gives the protein CASLTGDDYYGYTF.

The chain joins TRBV2 to TRBJ2-1, with 8 bases lining up with TRBD2. Germline CDR1 SNHLY, CDR2 FYNNEI. J lost 6 bases, V lost 9 bases, and 19 bases had no gene match. The CDR3 has 17 amino acids. The CDR3 here is CASPGSGGGSSFNEQFF. CDR3 DNA sequence: TGTGCCAGTCCCGGGAGTGGCGGGGGGAGTTCTTTCAATGAGCAGTTCTTC.

The chain uses TRBV5-1 and TRBJ1-4; no reliable D call. The CDR3 totals 15 residues. Trimming stripped 0 bases from V and 8 bases from J, with 14 bases between. Germline lookup yields CDR1 SGHRS and CDR2 YFSETQ. CDR3 sequence (DNA): TGCGCCAGCAGCTTGGTAGGGAGAGGAATGGAAAAACTGTTTTTT. Protein product: CASSLVGRGMEKLFF.

The rearrangement joins TRBV19 to TRBJ2-3; TRBD2 agrees at 7 bases. Germline-derived CDR1 and CDR2 are LNHDA and SQIVND (reference sequence). The CDR3 has 15 residues. J was trimmed by 2 bases and V by 3 bases; bases with no gene match: 5. The CDR3 DNA reads TGTGCCAGTAGTATCAGGCTAGCGGACACAGATACGCAGTATTTT. Its protein is CASSIRLADTDTQYF.